The 27 T cell receptor beta chains listed next were all sequenced from one sample in a study of blood T cell repertoires in COVID-19. Sequencing used immunoSEQ multiplex PCR; TCRdb keeps in-frame clones, though not all of them. The table has 100,000 to 150,000 clones, 80% to 90% seen once. Material for sequencing was peripheral blood. The source is a man aged 50-60 years with active or convalescent COVID-19.

This clone was detected only once. The chain employs TRBV5-6 and TRBJ2-1, with 8 bases lining up with TRBD1. Trimming at V came to 4 bases and at J to 3 bases, leaving 15 bases not matched to a gene. Germline CDR1 reads SGHDT; CDR2 reads YYEEEE. This CDR3 spans 18 amino acids. Here the CDR3 reads CASSPWTGLTVGYNEQFF. Written as DNA, the CDR3 is TGTGCCAGCAGCCCATGGACAGGGTTAACCGTAGGCTACAATGAGCAGTTCTTC.

The chain is built from TRBV11-2 and TRBJ2-1; D is possibly TRBD1 (6 bases). CDR1 and CDR2 (germline): SGHAT, FQNNGV. The length of the CDR3 is 15 residues. The V end was cut by 2 bases, the J end by 6 bases, with 14 bases between. The CDR3 is CASSLNRAGTNEQFF. In DNA, the CDR3 is TGTGCCAGCAGCTTAAACAGGGCGGGTACCAATGAGCAGTTCTTC.

The rearrangement joins TRBV19 to TRBJ1-5; 9 bases match TRBD1. The CDR3 sequence is 15 residues long. J gave up 2 bases and V 5 bases, and 4 bases lay outside the gene matches. In germline, CDR1 is LNHDA, CDR2 SQIVND (reference sequence). CDR3 amino acids: CASSAGQGGNQPQHF. In DNA form, the CDR3 reads TGTGCCAGTAGTGCGGGACAGGGAGGCAATCAGCCCCAGCATTTT.

The J gene is TRBJ1-2, the V gene TRBV2; the match to TRBD1 covers 7 bases. CDR3 length: 14 amino acids. After removal of 6 bases from V and 1 base from J, the junction contained 5 bases not matched to a gene. Germline assignment: CDR1 SNHLY and CDR2 FYNNEI. The CDR3 sequence is CASSRDRYNYGYTF. CDR3 in DNA: TGTGCCAGCAGCCGGGACAGATATAACTATGGCTACACCTTC.

The rearrangement joins TRBV6-5 to TRBJ2-1, with D maybe TRBD1 (5 bases). V was trimmed by 7 bases and J by 8 bases, leaving 12 bases between them. The length of the CDR3 is 12 residues. Per germline, CDR1 MNHEY and CDR2 SVGAGI. The CDR3 region is CASKARVDEQFF. CDR3 DNA sequence: TGTGCCAGCAAGGCCAGGGTAGATGAGCAGTTCTTC.

This clone has a handful of counts. This chain links TRBV7-8 with TRBJ1-1, with a weak D call TRBD1 (5 bases). Germline loops: CDR1 SGHVS, CDR2 FQNEAQ. The CDR3 extends over 14 amino acids. V shed 3 bases and J shed 7 bases, with 15 bases lying between them. The CDR3 sequence is CASSFGEAGGEAFF. The CDR3 DNA follows: TGTGCCAGCAGCTTTGGTGAAGCCGGGGGTGAAGCTTTCTTT.

The rearrangement uses TRBV19 and TRBJ2-7; 11 nucleotides line up with TRBD2. The junction had 3 bases not matched to a gene; V was cut back by 6 bases and J by 2 bases. The CDR3 runs 14 residues. Germline V lookup: CDR1 LNHDA, CDR2 SQIVND (reference sequence). The CDR3 loop reads CASSLAGGTYEQYF. As DNA, the CDR3 is TGTGCCAGTAGCCTAGCGGGAGGAACCTACGAGCAGTACTTC. Filled out from reference TRBV19 and TRBJ2-7, the complete variable domain reads DGGITQSPKYLFRKEGQNVTLSCEQNLNHDAMYWYRQDPGQGLRLIYYSQIVNDFQKGDIAEGYSVSREKKESFPLTVTSAQKNPTAFYLCASSLAGGTYEQYFGPGTRLTVT.

V and J are TRBV19 and TRBJ2-1, with 7 bases matching TRBD2. The CDR3 has 14 residues. V shed 7 bases and J 2 bases; nucleotides not matched to a gene: 5. Germline CDR1 LNHDA, CDR2 SQIVND (reference sequence). CDR3 nucleotide sequence: TGTGCCAGTAAGATGGGGGGGACCTACAATGAGCAGTTCTTC. Its protein product is CASKMGGTYNEQFF.

The chain recombines TRBV5-1 with TRBJ1-6, with 7 bases that match TRBD1. V lost 0 bases and J lost 4; bases outside the gene matches: 4. The V gene's germline CDR1 is SGHRS and CDR2 YFSETQ. The CDR3 runs to 16 residues. The CDR3 nucleotides are TGCGCCAGCAGCTTGGGGCCCAGGGGGTATAATTCACCCCTCCACTTT. Protein sequence: CASSLGPRGYNSPLHF.

V usage is TRBV29-1 and J usage is TRBJ2-7; 9 positions match TRBD1. V dropped 4 bases and J dropped 3; count of bases not matched to a gene: 4. The germline CDR1 and CDR2 sequences are SQVTM and ANQGSEA. There are 13 residues in the CDR3. The CDR3 nucleotides are TGCAGCGTTGGACAGGGGGTGGGCTACGAGCAGTACTTC. It codes for CSVGQGVGYEQYF.

The chain uses TRBV9 and TRBJ1-4; TRBD1 aligns across 8 bases. This CDR3 has 17 amino acids. Germline-derived CDR1 and CDR2 are SGDLS and YYNGEE. The ends lost 0 bases at V and 0 bases at J; junction bases unmatched: 4. The CDR3 loop reads CASSVVDRVPTNEKLFF. The CDR3 DNA sequence: TGTGCCAGCAGCGTAGTGGACAGGGTTCCAACTAATGAAAAACTGTTTTTT.

This clone has just a few counts. The chain recombines TRBV5-4 with TRBJ2-7; 10 bases map to TRBD2. Germline values: CDR1 SGHNT, CDR2 YYREEE (reference sequence). CDR3 size: 14 residues. The ends lost 3 bases at V and 2 bases at J; junction bases unmatched: 2. Here the CDR3 DNA reads TGTGCCAGCAGCTCCAGCGGGAGGGCCTACGAGCAGTACTTC. Encoded protein: CASSSSGRAYEQYF.

The J gene is TRBJ1-2, the V gene TRBV29-1, with 7 bases lining up with TRBD1. CDR1 is SQVTM, CDR2 ANQGSEA, per germline. V was pared by 8 bases and J by 3 bases, with 21 bases of the junction left unmatched. The length of the CDR3 is 17 residues. The CDR3 nucleotides read TGCAGCATCAGAGGTACGGACAGGTTCTCGGCGGACTATGGCTACACCTTC. Translated, it gives CSIRGTDRFSADYGYTF.

There are a few counts of this clone. The chain has TRBV4-3 and TRBJ1-4, with unresolved D. The CDR3 runs 14 residues. Germline V gives CDR1 LGHNA, CDR2 YSLEER. V gave up 1 base and J gave up 7 bases, with 10 bases separating them. The CDR3 reads CASSQGPRSEKLFF. The CDR3 region has the DNA TGCGCCAGCAGCCAAGGCCCTAGGTCTGAAAAACTGTTTTTT.

This rearrangement joins TRBV19 to TRBJ1-2; the D is unclear. Germline lookup yields CDR1 LNHDA and CDR2 SQIVND (reference sequence). V lost 9 bases, J lost 7 bases, and 18 bases lay in between. CDR3 length: 13 residues. The CDR3 sequence: CASADYGVGGYTF. The CDR3 bases are TGTGCCAGCGCCGACTATGGTGTCGGTGGCTACACCTTC.

The genes are TRBV7-8 and TRBJ1-3, with 9 bases matching TRBD1. The V gene's germline CDR1 is SGHVS and CDR2 FQNEAQ. After removal of 2 bases from V and 0 bases from J, the junction contained 5 bases not matched to a gene. This CDR3 comprises 17 residues. The CDR3: CASSLLGTGHSGNTIYF. In DNA, the CDR3 is TGTGCCAGCAGCTTATTAGGGACAGGGCACTCTGGAAACACCATATATTTT.

V and J are TRBV6-2 or TRBV6-3 and TRBJ1-1; D gene uncertain. V was trimmed by 2 bases and J by 7 bases, leaving 11 bases between them. Germline V gene data show CDR1 as MNHEY and CDR2 as SVGEGT. This CDR3 comprises 13 residues. The CDR3 bases are TGTGCCAGCAGTTACAGCCCGGGAGGTGAAGCTTTCTTT. Amino acids: CASSYSPGGEAFF.

This chain joins TRBV7-2 and TRBJ1-5, with D uncertain. This CDR3 has 13 residues. Germline-derived CDR1 and CDR2 are SGHTA and FQGNSA. Trimming took 4 bases from V and 4 from J, leaving 8 bases between them. CDR3 loop: CASSSHGNQPQHF. The CDR3 coding sequence is TGTGCCAGCAGCTCACACGGGAATCAGCCCCAGCATTTT. Full variable domain (remainder filled in from reference TRBV7-2 and TRBJ1-5): GAGVSQSPSNKVTEKGKDVELRCDPISGHTALYWYRQSLGQGLEFLIYFQGNSAPDKSGLPSDRFSAERTGGSVSTLTIQRTQQEDSAVYLCASSSHGNQPQHFGDGTRLSIL.

The chain uses TRBV27 and TRBJ2-3; D remains unclear. V was trimmed by 2 bases and J by 1 base, leaving 7 bases between them. CDR3 size: 14 residues. Per germline, CDR1 MNHEY and CDR2 SMNVEV (reference sequence). Written as DNA, the CDR3 is TGTGCCAGCAGTTTAAACCGGGGCACAGATACGCAGTATTTT. This gives the protein CASSLNRGTDTQYF.

This chain uses TRBV28 with TRBJ1-5; D remains unclear. V was cut by 5 bases and J by 7 bases, with 18 bases left in between. Germline assignment: CDR1 MDHEN and CDR2 SYDVKM. The CDR3 has 15 residues. The CDR3 DNA sequence: TGTGCCAGCAGTGCGGGGAGGTCCCCAAAGCAGCCCCAGCATTTT. Translating gives CASSAGRSPKQPQHF. The whole variable domain, remainder taken from reference TRBV28 and TRBJ1-5, is DVKVTQSSRYLVKRTGEKVFLECVQDMDHENMFWYRQDPGLGLRLIYFSYDVKMKEKGDIPEGYSVSREKKERFSLILESASTNQTSMYLCASSAGRSPKQPQHFGDGTRLSIL.

J is TRBJ1-6 and V is TRBV6-5, with TRBD1 identical over 9 bases. The trim removed 5 bases at V and 7 bases at J, leaving 6 bases unmatched. The length of the CDR3 is 15 residues. CDR1 MNHEY and CDR2 SVGAGI come from the germline V gene. The CDR3 here is CASSLRQGENSPLHF. CDR3 in DNA: TGTGCCAGCAGTCTCCGACAGGGGGAGAATTCACCCCTCCACTTT.

This sequence joins TRBV19 and TRBJ2-2, with 8 bases aligning to TRBD2. V shed 5 bases, J shed 4 bases, and the junction held 9 bases outside the gene matches. Germline V gene lookup returns CDR1 LNHDA and CDR2 SQIVND (reference sequence). This CDR3 is built from 16 residues. The CDR3 nucleotides are TGTGCCAGTAGTTCCTCCGGACTAGCCCCCACCGGGGAGCTGTTTTTT. It codes for CASSSSGLAPTGELFF.

This rearrangement joins TRBV11-3 to TRBJ2-3, with TRBD2 as a possible D gene (6 bases). Germline CDR1 reads SGHNT; CDR2 reads YENEEA. Trimming took 0 bases from V and 2 from J, leaving 12 bases between them. The CDR3 has 16 residues. The CDR3 DNA is TGTGCCAGCAGCTTAGATGGTCGGACTAACACAGATACGCAGTATTTT. Protein: CASSLDGRTNTDTQYF. The full variable domain, rest sourced from reference TRBV11-3 and TRBJ2-3, is EAGVVQSPRYKIIEKKQPVAFWCNPISGHNTLYWYLQNLGQGPELLIRYENEEAVDDSQLPKDRFSAERLKGVDSTLKIQPAELGDSAVYLCASSLDGRTNTDTQYFGPGTRLTVL.

This chain connects TRBV6-2 or TRBV6-3 to TRBJ1-1; D may be TRBD1 (5 bases). Trimming took 2 bases from V and 11 from J, leaving 24 bases between them. The CDR3 extends over 16 amino acids. The germline gives CDR1 MNHEY, CDR2 SVGEGT. CDR3 sequence (DNA): TGTGCCAGCAGTTACCATTCCGTGGGGTCCGAGGGGAGGGCTTTCTTT. Amino acids: CASSYHSVGSEGRAFF.

This chain uses TRBV18 with TRBJ1-1; the D is unclear. V shed 4 bases and J shed 0 bases, with 18 bases lying between them. The CDR3 runs 17 residues. Germline V gene lookup returns CDR1 KGHSH and CDR2 LQKENI. The CDR3 spells CASSQDPGKRMNTEAFF. The CDR3 DNA follows: TGTGCCAGCTCACAAGACCCGGGGAAGAGGATGAACACTGAAGCTTTCTTT.

This chain connects TRBV19 to TRBJ1-2, with unresolved D. Trimming took off 6 bases at V and 3 bases at J, with 14 bases between the two ends. This CDR3 spans 14 amino acids. Germline CDR1 is LNHDA and CDR2 is SQIVND (reference sequence). The CDR3 coding sequence is TGTGCCAGTAGCCCCGGGTCCCTTGACTATGGCTACACCTTC. Translation gives CASSPGSLDYGYTF.

The CDR3 nucleotides are TGTGCCTGGGACGCGGACAGGGGTAGGGAAAAACTGTTTTTT. It is translated as CAWDADRGREKLFF. The V call is TRBV30, the J call TRBJ1-4; 9 bases are a match to TRBD1. From germline, CDR1 is GTSNPN and CDR2 SVGIG (reference sequence). After removal of 5 bases from V and 8 bases from J, the junction contained 9 bases not matched to a gene. The CDR3 runs 14 residues.